A selection of T cell receptor beta chains follows, all from one sample in a study of blood T cell repertoires in COVID-19. Sequencing was performed with immunoSEQ multiplex PCR; in TCRdb, only in-frame clones are kept and a portion is missing. This table has around 300,000 clones, about nine tenths appearing once. Sequencing used peripheral blood. These receptors originate from a woman in her twenties or thirties with COVID-19, enrolled during active disease. The CDR3 runs from the conserved cysteine through the conserved F or W. The order of the fields is V gene, J gene, clone size, D gene, CDR3 protein, CDR3 DNA. D genes are given only for firm matches. Only part of the rows carry a size: once, few, many, or a class if the clone is expanded.

>TRBV2|TRBJ1-3|.|TRBD1
CASSLQGAIGNTIYF
TGTGCCAGCAGTTTACAGGGGGCAATTGGAAACACCATATATTTT
>TRBV29-1|TRBJ1-1|.|TRBD1
CSGSTGGMNTEAFF
TGCAGCGGTTCGACAGGGGGGATGAACACTGAAGCTTTCTTT
>TRBV19|TRBJ1-5|few|TRBD1
CASLWTGGGNNQPQHF
TGTGCCAGCCTCTGGACAGGGGGCGGAAACAATCAGCCCCAGCATTTT
>TRBV19|TRBJ1-1|.|.
CASKTTGNPEAFF
TGTGCCAGTAAGACAACAGGGAACCCTGAAGCTTTCTTT
>TRBV7-9|TRBJ2-7|.|TRBD1
CASRSWDRNSYEQYF
TGTGCCAGCAGGAGCTGGGACAGAAACTCCTACGAGCAGTACTTC
>TRBV7-8|TRBJ1-4|.|.
CASSLEAPGNEKLFF
TGTGCCAGCAGCTTAGAGGCTCCGGGGAATGAAAAACTGTTTTTT
>TRBV19|TRBJ1-5|.|TRBD1
CASSALGQGEIQPQHF
TGTGCCAGTAGCGCACTCGGGCAGGGGGAGATTCAGCCCCAGCATTTT
>TRBV14|TRBJ2-2|once|TRBD2
CASSPGLAYGGELFF
TGTGCCAGCAGCCCAGGACTAGCTTACGGCGGGGAGCTGTTTTTT
>TRBV7-3|TRBJ1-1|.|.
CASSRGSNTEAFF
TGTGCCAGCAGTAGGGGGTCGAACACTGAAGCTTTCTTT
>TRBV5-6|TRBJ1-3|.|.
CASRQGTSGNTIYF
TGTGCCAGCAGGCAGGGTACCTCTGGAAACACCATATATTTT
>TRBV18|TRBJ2-3|once|TRBD2
CASSLLGLVGRTDTQYF
TGTGCCAGCTCACTTTTGGGACTAGTCGGGAGAACAGATACGCAGTATTTT
>TRBV6-6|TRBJ1-5|.|.
CASMEGLGQPQHF
TGTGCCAGCATGGAGGGGCTCGGGCAGCCCCAGCATTTT
>TRBV7-6|TRBJ2-7|.|TRBD1
CASSSSPGTVYEQYF
TGTGCCAGCAGCTCATCCCCCGGGACAGTCTACGAGCAGTACTTC
>TRBV19|TRBJ1-1|.|.
CASRWRVEYTEAFF
TGTGCCAGTAGGTGGAGGGTGGAGTACACTGAAGCTTTCTTT
>TRBV6-5|TRBJ1-6|.|.
CASRPGTYNSPLHF
TGTGCCAGCAGGCCCGGGACATATAATTCACCCCTCCACTTT